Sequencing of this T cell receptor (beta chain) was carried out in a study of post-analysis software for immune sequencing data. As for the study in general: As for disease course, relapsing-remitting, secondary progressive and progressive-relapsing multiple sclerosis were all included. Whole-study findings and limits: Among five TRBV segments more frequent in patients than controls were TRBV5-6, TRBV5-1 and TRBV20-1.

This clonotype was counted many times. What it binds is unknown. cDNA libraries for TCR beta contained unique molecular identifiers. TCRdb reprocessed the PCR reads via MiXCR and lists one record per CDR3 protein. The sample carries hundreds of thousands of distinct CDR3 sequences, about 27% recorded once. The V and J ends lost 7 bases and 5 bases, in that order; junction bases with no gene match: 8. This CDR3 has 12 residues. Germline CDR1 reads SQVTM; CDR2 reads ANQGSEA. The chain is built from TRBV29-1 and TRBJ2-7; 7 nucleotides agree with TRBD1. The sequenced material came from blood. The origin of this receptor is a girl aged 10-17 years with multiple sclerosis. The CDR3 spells CSAATGNHEQYF. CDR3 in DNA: TGCAGCGCCGCGACAGGGAACCACGAGCAGTACTTC.